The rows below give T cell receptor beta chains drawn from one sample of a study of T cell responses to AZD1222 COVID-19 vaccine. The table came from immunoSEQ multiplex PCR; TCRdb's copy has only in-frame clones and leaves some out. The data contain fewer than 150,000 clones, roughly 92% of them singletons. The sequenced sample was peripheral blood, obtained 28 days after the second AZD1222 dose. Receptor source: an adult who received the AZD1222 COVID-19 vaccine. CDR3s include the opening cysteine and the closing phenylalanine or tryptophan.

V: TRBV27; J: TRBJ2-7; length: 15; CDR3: CASSLYPPGVYEQYF
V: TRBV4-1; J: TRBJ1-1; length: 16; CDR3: CASSPVLGRWITEAFF
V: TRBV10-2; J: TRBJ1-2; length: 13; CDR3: CASSEVRVVGYTF
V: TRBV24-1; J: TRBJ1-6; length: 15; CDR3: CATLLTGVDNSPLHF
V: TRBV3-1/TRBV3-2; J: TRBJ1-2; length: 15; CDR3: CASSQVLGTGDGYTF
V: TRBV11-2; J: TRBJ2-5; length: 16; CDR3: CASSRGASGNQETQYF
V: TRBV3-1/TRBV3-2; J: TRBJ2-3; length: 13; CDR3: CASSPLRTDTQYF
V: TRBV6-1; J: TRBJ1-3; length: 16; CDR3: CASSEDLWSSGNTIYF
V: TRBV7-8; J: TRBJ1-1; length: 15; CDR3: CASSPLGGRNTEAFF
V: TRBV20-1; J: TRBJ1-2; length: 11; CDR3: CSFRRFDGYTF
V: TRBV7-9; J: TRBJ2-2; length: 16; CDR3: CASSLVGRGNTGELFF
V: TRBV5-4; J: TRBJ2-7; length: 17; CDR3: CASSPSVTSGRRYEQYF
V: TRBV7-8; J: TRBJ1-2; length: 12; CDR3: CASSGRDDGYTF
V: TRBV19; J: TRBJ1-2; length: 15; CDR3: CASSSRDTNNYGYTF
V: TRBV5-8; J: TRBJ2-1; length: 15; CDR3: CASSTPGQGAAEQFF
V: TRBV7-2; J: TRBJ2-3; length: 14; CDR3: CASSPTSGSGTQYF
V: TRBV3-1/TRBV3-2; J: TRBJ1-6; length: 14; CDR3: CASSVGTRSSPLHF
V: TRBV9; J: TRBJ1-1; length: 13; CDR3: CASSLQGNTEAFF
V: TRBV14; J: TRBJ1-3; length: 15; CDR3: CASSQGRFSGNTIYF
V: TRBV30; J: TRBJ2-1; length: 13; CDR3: CAWSQDSYNEQFF
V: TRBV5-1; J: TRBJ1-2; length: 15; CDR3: CASSYYRDGYYGYTF
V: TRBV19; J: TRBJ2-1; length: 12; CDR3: CASTLGGNEQFF